This entry features one T cell receptor (beta chain) sequence. Its antigen is not known. V lost 6 bases to trimming and J lost 4 bases, with 29 bases between them. Germline CDR1 reads DFQATT; CDR2 reads SNEGSKA (reference sequence). The CDR3 runs to 18 residues. Peripheral blood from each donor was collected in a volume of 8.5 to 10 milliliters. These data are taken from a study of blood T cells in healthy people across ages. General study findings and limits: Bulk PBMC profiling left naive and antigen-experienced comparisons inconclusive. Estimated diversity, derived from one million T cells, was regarded as an underestimate.

For the second PCR, which ran for 7 to 11 cycles, a sample-barcoded 5' primer and a J-beta primer mix were used. Sequencing of every sample gave 2.5 million or more CDR3-containing paired-end reads. A single record per CDR3 protein comes from TCRdb applying MiXCR to the 5' RACE reads. Of over a million distinct CDR3 sequences in the sample, 45% were seen once. The sample taken for sequencing was blood. This receptor was taken from a woman in her sixties in good health. J is TRBJ2-3 and V is TRBV20-1, with D possibly called TRBD1 or TRBD2 (7 bases each). CDR3 loop: CSARRGPAREAFPDTQYF. The CDR3 DNA reads as TGCAGTGCGAGGAGGGGGCCAGCCCGGGAGGCCTTTCCAGATACGCAGTATTTT.